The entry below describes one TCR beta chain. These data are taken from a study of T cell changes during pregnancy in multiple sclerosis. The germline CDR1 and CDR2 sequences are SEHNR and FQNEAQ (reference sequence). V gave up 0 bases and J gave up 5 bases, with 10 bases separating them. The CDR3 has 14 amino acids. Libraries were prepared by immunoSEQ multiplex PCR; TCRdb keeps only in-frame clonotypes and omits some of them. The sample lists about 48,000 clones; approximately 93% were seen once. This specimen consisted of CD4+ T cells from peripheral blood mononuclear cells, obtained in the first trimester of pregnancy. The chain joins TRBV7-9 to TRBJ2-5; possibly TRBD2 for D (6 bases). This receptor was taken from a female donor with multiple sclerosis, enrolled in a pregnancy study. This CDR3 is CASSLAGGGETQYF. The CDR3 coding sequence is TGTGCCAGCAGCTTAGCCGGGGGTGGGGAGACCCAGTACTTC.